The clone carrying this TCR beta chain was seen once. Per the germline V gene, CDR1 is MNHEY and CDR2 is SMNVEV (reference sequence). CDR3 size: 15 residues. V was cut by 6 bases and J by 4 bases, with 18 bases left in between. The data derive from a study of blood T cell repertoires in COVID-19. Looking at the study overall: The United States, Italy and Spain provided the acute and convalescent COVID-19 samples.

In the authors' methods: It was from reference gene primer amplification that nucleated cell counts were estimated. Sequencing used immunoSEQ multiplex PCR; TCRdb keeps in-frame clones, though not all of them. The DNA gave D and trimming, while V, J and clone size come from that table. This table holds about 270,000 clones, more than 75% found once. This rearrangement joins TRBV27 to TRBJ1-2; maybe TRBD1 (6 bases). The TCR originated in a woman aged 50 to 65 with acute or convalescent COVID-19. The material sequenced was peripheral blood. CDR3 sequence: CASRGVTGILYGYTF. The CDR3 DNA is TGTGCCAGCAGGGGAGTAACAGGGATCCTCTATGGCTACACCTTC.